These 8 T cell receptor beta chains were sequenced from one sample in a study of T cells after yellow fever vaccination. TCRdb used MiXCR to reprocess the 5' RACE reads, holding one entry per CDR3 protein. The data show 450,000 to 600,000 distinct CDR3 sequences, with about 17% seen just once and around 15% held by the top ten. The specimen was PBMCs, collected 5 days after the first yellow fever vaccination. Receptors originate from a man between 18 and 35 years old who received the YFV17D yellow fever vaccine.

Ten or more counts support this clonotype. The V call is TRBV7-2, the J call TRBJ1-6; weak D call: TRBD1 (6 bases). Germline assignment: CDR1 SGHTA and CDR2 FQGNSA. The CDR3 has 16 residues. V was cut by 3 bases and J by 7 bases, with 16 bases left in between. CDR3 residues: CASSLNTGTLNSPLHF. CDR3 DNA sequence: TGTGCCAGCAGCTTGAATACAGGGACCCTCAATTCACCCCTCCACTTT.

This chain links TRBV7-2 with TRBJ2-7, with 10 bases identical to TRBD2. The V gene's germline CDR1 is SGHTA and CDR2 FQGNSA. The ends lost 6 bases at V and 0 bases at J; junction bases unmatched: 5. This CDR3 has 15 residues. This chain's CDR3 is CASRKSGGVSYEQYF. In nucleotides, the CDR3 is TGTGCCAGCAGGAAAAGCGGGGGGGTCTCCTACGAGCAGTACTTC.

The genes are TRBV18 and TRBJ1-6, with D uncertain. Germline-derived CDR1 and CDR2 are KGHSH and LQKENI. The V end lost 2 bases, the J end lost 0 bases, and 8 bases lay between the germline ends. The CDR3 loop spans 16 amino acids. CDR3 nucleotides: TGTGCCAGCTCACCAACAAGGAGCTCCTATAATTCACCCCTCCACTTT. It encodes CASSPTRSSYNSPLHF.

The J gene is TRBJ1-5, the V gene TRBV29-1, with 9 bases identical to TRBD1. Per the germline V gene, CDR1 is SQVTM and CDR2 is ANQGSEA. V was clipped by 4 bases and J by 5 bases; unmatched bases: 0. The CDR3 consists of 12 residues. This CDR3 reads CSVGTGDQPQHF. The DNA for the CDR3 is TGCAGCGTTGGGACAGGGGATCAGCCCCAGCATTTT.

This clonotype was counted only a few times. This chain links TRBV20-1 with TRBJ2-7; D unclear. Deletions cut 3 bases from V and 4 bases from J, with 7 bases between. Per germline, CDR1 DFQATT and CDR2 SNEGSKA (reference sequence). The CDR3 spans 11 residues. The CDR3 DNA sequence: TGCAGTGCTAGCCACACATACGAGCAGTACTTC. This gives the protein CSASHTYEQYF.

This clonotype was counted many times. V and J are TRBV6-1 and TRBJ1-2; maybe TRBD1 (6 bases). The length of the CDR3 is 14 residues. Germline CDR1 and CDR2: MNHNS and SASEGT. V gave up 5 bases and J gave up 4 bases, with 14 bases separating them. The CDR3 bases are TGTGCCAGCAGTCCCTCCTCCAGGGGCTATGGCTACACCTTC. Protein product: CASSPSSRGYGYTF.

This clonotype was found many times. The V gene is TRBV4-3, the J gene TRBJ2-4, with TRBD1 matching over 10 bases. CDR1 is LGHNA, CDR2 YSLEER, per germline. The CDR3 contains 15 residues. Trimming cost V 3 bases and J 5 bases; bases outside gene matches: 4. This chain's CDR3 is CASSHDRGLQNIQYF. The CDR3 DNA reads as TGCGCCAGCAGCCATGACAGGGGGCTTCAAAACATTCAGTACTTC.

This clonotype was observed a handful of times. J is TRBJ2-2 and V is TRBV5-1; D not certain. The CDR3 runs 14 residues. Between the trimmed V and J ends, which lost 1 base and 3 bases, there was a span of 7 bases. CDR1 and CDR2 (germline): SGHRS, YFSETQ. The chain's CDR3 is CASSLYVDTGELFF. In DNA form, the CDR3 reads TGCGCCAGCAGCTTGTATGTAGACACCGGGGAGCTGTTTTTT.